These 16 T cell receptor beta chains share one sample of origin, sequenced in a study of blood T cell repertoires in COVID-19. Clones were read by immunoSEQ multiplex PCR, and TCRdb kept only the in-frame ones, dropping some. This table holds approximately 150,000 clones, around three quarters found once. Sequenced material: peripheral blood. The receptors were gathered from a man aged 50 to 59 with acute or convalescent COVID-19.

The chain couples TRBV3-1 (or the pseudogene TRBV3-2) to TRBJ1-2; 8 positions match TRBD1. V lost 4 bases, J lost 8 bases, and 12 bases stayed unmatched. Germline loops: CDR1 LGHDT, CDR2 YNNKEL (reference sequence). The CDR3 totals 15 residues. CDR3 bases: TGTGCCAGCAGCCTCCGACGGACAGGGACGGGAGGCTACACCTTC. It specifies CASSLRRTGTGGYTF.

This chain joins TRBV10-3 and TRBJ1-2; 9 bases line up with TRBD1. The CDR3 is 15 amino acids. CDR1 and CDR2 (germline): ENHRY, SYGVKD. The V and J ends lost 4 bases and 2 bases, in that order; junction bases with no gene match: 5. The CDR3 is CAISGGGTGNYGYTF. CDR3 in DNA: TGTGCCATCAGTGGTGGTGGGACAGGGAACTATGGCTACACCTTC.

This clone was seen a few times. The V and J genes are TRBV24-1 and TRBJ2-3; D possibly corresponds to TRBD2 (7 bases). The CDR3 loop spans 14 amino acids. Germline V gives CDR1 KGHDR, CDR2 SFDVKD. Trimming removed 7 bases from V and 1 base from J, with 11 bases in between. In DNA, the CDR3 is TGTGCCACCAGGGGGGGGCGACGCACAGATACGCAGTATTTT. Translation: CATRGGRRTDTQYF.

This clone was detected only a few times. The chain carries TRBV2 and TRBJ2-7; 8 bases line up with TRBD2. This CDR3 has 11 residues. The germline V gene encodes CDR1 SNHLY and CDR2 FYNNEI. V gave up 9 bases and J gave up 3 bases; unmatched junction bases: 1. The chain's CDR3 is CASGTSYEQYF. CDR3 DNA sequence: TGTGCCAGTGGGACTAGCTACGAGCAGTACTTC.

This chain links TRBV10-3 with TRBJ1-2, with D unresolved. Germline V gene data show CDR1 as ENHRY and CDR2 as SYGVKD. CDR3 length equals 13 residues. V was clipped by 4 bases and J by 3 bases, with 9 bases between them. In DNA, the CDR3 is TGTGCCATCAGTGGTCAGGTGGACTATGGCTACACCTTC. Translating it yields CAISGQVDYGYTF.

The J gene is TRBJ2-1, the V gene TRBV5-1; 8 bases fit TRBD2. Germline CDR1 reads SGHRS; CDR2 reads YFSETQ. CDR3 length: 15 amino acids. J was trimmed by 4 bases and V by 3 bases; bases with no gene match: 6. CDR3 loop: CASSSEAGVYNEQFF. The CDR3 DNA is TGCGCCAGCAGCTCAGAAGCGGGGGTATACAATGAGCAGTTCTTC.

The chain uses TRBV6-4 and TRBJ1-2; 9 nucleotides line up with TRBD1. Germline-derived CDR1 and CDR2 are MRHNA and SNTAGT. J was trimmed by 7 bases and V by 6 bases; bases with no gene match: 9. This CDR3 comprises 14 residues. CDR3 sequence: CASRADRGSVGYTF. The CDR3 DNA follows: TGTGCCAGCAGAGCGGACAGGGGATCGGTTGGCTACACCTTC.

This chain uses TRBV29-1 with TRBJ1-5, with 9 bases fitting TRBD1. With 7 bases clipped from V and 4 bases from J, the junction kept 8 bases outside the gene matches. The CDR3 totals 14 residues. Germline CDR1 is SQVTM and CDR2 is ANQGSEA. The CDR3 nucleotides read TGCAGCGCCGTGTCTGGGACAGGGAATCAGCCCCAGCATTTT. Its protein is CSAVSGTGNQPQHF.

The rearrangement links TRBV28 to TRBJ1-6, with D perhaps TRBD1 (5 bases). CDR1 is MDHEN and CDR2 is SYDVKM in the germline V gene. V was shortened by 6 bases and J by 7 bases, with 13 bases between the two germline ends. The CDR3 sequence is 14 residues long. CDR3 bases: TGTGCCAGCAGCCGGACATCAGCAAATTCACCCCTCCACTTT. As protein: CASSRTSANSPLHF.

In its sample, this clone was seen a few times. This chain connects TRBV19 to TRBJ1-2; 11 bases are a match to TRBD1. CDR3 length: 15 residues. Germline V CDR1 and CDR2: LNHDA, SQIVND (reference sequence). V lost 5 bases to trimming and J lost 3 bases; unmatched junction nucleotides: 5. CDR3 bases: TGTGCCAGTAGTCTCCGGGACAGGGGGGACTATGGCTACACCTTC. Residues: CASSLRDRGDYGYTF.

The chain has TRBV11-3 and TRBJ1-1, with D unresolved. The CDR3 sequence is 13 residues long. The germline CDR1 and CDR2 sequences are SGHNT and YENEEA. V lost 5 bases to trimming and J lost 3 bases, with 10 bases between them. The CDR3 here is CASSVSQYTEAFF. The DNA for the CDR3 is TGTGCCAGCAGCGTCTCCCAGTACACTGAAGCTTTCTTT.

This clone was observed a handful of times. The chain combines TRBV3-1 (or the pseudogene TRBV3-2) with TRBJ2-2; D is perhaps TRBD2 (6 bases). Trimming stripped 3 bases from V and 2 bases from J, with 7 bases between. Germline V CDR1 and CDR2: LGHDT, YNNKEL (reference sequence). The CDR3 spans 14 residues. As DNA, the CDR3 is TGTGCCAGCAGCCAGGGACTCAACACCGGGGAGCTGTTTTTT. This sequence encodes CASSQGLNTGELFF.

This clone has just a few counts. The chain has TRBV6-5 and TRBJ1-2; tentatively, D is TRBD1 (5 bases). The germline V gene encodes CDR1 MNHEY and CDR2 SVGAGI. Trimming stripped 9 bases from V and 3 bases from J, with 14 bases between. The CDR3 is 13 residues long. CDR3 DNA: TGTGCCAGTGCCCGGGGGGGTGACTATGGCTACACCTTC. Translating it yields CASARGGDYGYTF.

The V and J genes are TRBV5-1 and TRBJ1-1; TRBD1 matches at 7 bases. Germline CDR1 reads SGHRS; CDR2 reads YFSETQ. The CDR3 extends over 16 amino acids. Trimming took 0 bases from V and 0 from J; bases not matched to a gene: 5. The CDR3 DNA reads as TGCGCCAGCAGCTTGGACTCGGGACAGATGAACACTGAAGCTTTCTTT. Protein sequence: CASSLDSGQMNTEAFF. Filled out from reference TRBV5-1 and TRBJ1-1, the complete variable domain reads KAGVTQTPRYLIKTRGQQVTLSCSPISGHRSVSWYQQTPGQGLQFLFEYFSETQRNKGNFPGRFSGRQFSNSRSEMNVSTLELGDSALYLCASSLDSGQMNTEAFFGQGTRLTVV.

The chain links TRBV10-1 to TRBJ2-1; TRBD1 aligns across 9 bases. The V segment lost 6 bases and the J segment 9 bases; nucleotides outside the gene matches: 9. CDR3 length: 14 residues. Germline CDR1 reads WNHNN; CDR2 reads SYGVQD (reference sequence). CDR3 bases: TGCGCCAGCAGCCCGGGACAGGGTCGTTCTGAGCAGTTCTTC. Its translation is CASSPGQGRSEQFF.

V gene TRBV20-1 combines with J gene TRBJ2-7; D is uncertain. The CDR3 length is 10 residues. Germline V gives CDR1 DFQATT, CDR2 SNEGSKA (reference sequence). Trimming removed 5 bases from V and 7 bases from J, with 9 bases in between. This chain's CDR3 is CSALYGEQYF. The CDR3 nucleotides read TGCAGTGCTCTCTACGGGGAGCAGTACTTC.